In its sample, the clone carrying this T cell receptor (beta chain) was seen a few times. The data originate from a study of blood T cells in healthy people across ages. The use of a sample-barcoded 5' primer and a J-beta primer mix characterized a second PCR of 7 to 11 cycles. MiXCR was run by TCRdb on the 5' RACE reads, yielding one entry per CDR3 protein. This sample has about 800,000 distinct CDR3 sequences; 25% occur once, and the top ten carry more than 3%. The CDR3 is 13 amino acids. The germline CDR1 and CDR2 sequences are SGHRS and YFSETQ. The data also belong to a second study, concerning T cells of mothers and their children.

The specimen sequenced was blood. This TCR was recovered from a boy aged 5-17 years in good health. J is TRBJ2-5 and V is TRBV5-1, with D perhaps matching TRBD1 (5 bases). The DNA matches TRBJ2-1 better at its end, which makes the J call doubtful. The CDR3 spells CASSYPGKNEQFF. In nucleotides, the CDR3 is TGCGCCAGCAGTTATCCAGGGAAGAATGAGCAGTTCTTC.